This TCR beta chain was sequenced during a study of human T cells and chemical hapten exposure. This CDR3 comprises 15 residues. V shed 5 bases and J shed 4 bases, with 19 bases lying between them. Germline CDR1 SQVTM, CDR2 ANQGSEA. The time point denotes: healthy volunteer bleed at 2 weeks. Total RNA was isolated from unfractionated whole blood. Library construction involved attaching unique molecular identifiers to individual cDNA molecules, which allowed quantitative, reproducible TCR counting. TCRdb ran MiXCR on the RACE reads and lists one entry per CDR3 protein. The sample has some 50,000 distinct CDR3 sequences, 3.5% to 4.5% seen once. This clonotype was recorded at least ten times.

Sequencing was done on a sample of whole blood. The chain combines TRBV29-1 with TRBJ2-3, with D perhaps given as TRBD1 or TRBD2 (5 bases each). This TCR was sampled from a female donor in good health. Some clones in this sample may be carry-over from other donors' samples. The CDR3, as DNA: TGCAGCGTTCCCACCGCTCAGAGAGGGGCAGATACGCAGTATTTT. Translation gives CSVPTAQRGADTQYF.